This T cell receptor beta chain is drawn from a study of T-cell memory formation after mild COVID-19 (dated by TCRdb to about 2021). General notes on the study: Most TCR sequence clusters were specific to one of the two donors. Longitudinal TCRalpha and TCRbeta repertoire sequencing tracked T-cell clones expanding and contracting after mild COVID-19 in two donors. Two young, previously healthy adult volunteers, one female and one male, were included in the cohort.

Sequencing took place on an Illumina NovaSeq 6000. TCRalpha and TCRbeta cDNA libraries were constructed by 5'RACE with constant-segment primers, with sample barcodes and unique molecular identifiers being introduced. RNA was extracted from every sample with Trizol reagent. Library amplification was performed in two PCR steps, and a second sample barcode and Illumina TruSeq adapters were introduced in the second step. Sequencing of the libraries was done on an Illumina NovaSeq, producing 2 x 150 bp paired-end reads. Turning to the authors' computational methods: Reads were demultiplexed and collapsed into UMI-guided consensus sequences with migec v1.2.7. With mixcr v2.1.11, UMI consensuses were aligned to TRA and TRB V and J templates and assembled into clonotypes. Expanded or contracted clonotypes were those called significant by both edgeR and NoisET, with noise models trained on biological replicates. edgeR calls used a false discovery rate-adjusted p below 0.01 and a log2 fold-change threshold of 1. As an exploratory analysis of dynamics, max-normalized trajectories of the 1000 most abundant clonotypes were examined by PCA with hierarchical clustering. Separately sequenced CD4+ and CD8+ repertoires were used to assign a CD4 or CD8 phenotype to each responding clone. TCRdb redid the processing of the public reads, applying fastp at Q25 and MiXCR, and retained in-frame beta chains. Each entry is one CDR3 protein sequence, shown with its most common DNA and genes. TCRdb, rather than the study authors, made the V and J calls. This sample lists hundreds of thousands of distinct CDR3 sequences; 15% to 20% were detected once. The ten largest make up less than 10% of the sample.

Ficoll-Paque density gradient centrifugation was the method used to isolate PBMCs. This clonotype was found a few times. It has no known antigen specificity. No base quality values were provided; no much bigger clone lies one nucleotide off. General findings and caveats noted by the study authors: Only a couple of mild cases were covered in the study, and larger cohorts including severe cases with pre-infection samples were considered necessary. SARS-CoV-2 specificity of the second-wave clones peaking on day 37 was not confirmed. The detection of some responding clones in pre-infection memory suggests that pre-existing cross-reactive memory T cells joined the SARS-CoV-2 response. Contracting CD4+ clones were located mainly in the CM and EM memory subsets, whereas CD8+ clones were found to be enriched in EMRA. Clones contracting from day 15 to 85 had balanced CD4/CD8 phenotypes, while a second wave expanding from day 15 to 37 was biased towards CD4+.

The cysteine opens and the phenylalanine closes a CDR3 of 17 amino acids. The entry retains the CDR3 DNA only, 51 bases that are in frame from base 1. Based on the germline V gene (reference sequence), the CDR1 and CDR2 sequences are SEHNR and FQNEAQ. The junction shows trimming of 5 bases on V and 0 bases on J, and the gene matches do not reach 10 bases of it. This sequence was found in an adult woman who had mild COVID-19 (a few samples of this study predate the infection). The sample titles of this study are shuffled in the database, so cell type and time point are left out; the donor was told from shared clones. The chain links TRBV7-9 with TRBJ1-5; 7 nucleotides in the junction match TRBD1. The sample consisted of PBMCs or a T cell subset sorted from them (not recorded which). CDR3 loop: CASSGGQGGYSNQPQHF. The DNA is as follows: TGTGCCAGCAGCGGGGGGCAGGGGGGCTATAGCAATCAGCCCCAGCATTTT.